This record looks at one T cell receptor (beta chain) sequence and its context. Its specific antigen is unknown. Base qualities are missing; no much larger clone stands one base away. The library was prepared using 5' RACE. Sequencer: Illumina HiSeq 2500. A second PCR of about 6 to 12 cycles was run with a J-beta primer mix and a sample-barcoded 5' primer. Each TCR beta cDNA molecule received a unique molecular identifier from a template-switch 5' adaptor carrying 12 random nucleotides. At least 2.5 million CDR3-containing paired-end reads were obtained from each sample. The Mint cDNA synthesis kit, primed by a TRBC-specific oligonucleotide, was used to synthesize first-strand cDNA from all RNA. After uracil-DNA glycosylase treatment, a first 18-cycle PCR used universal primers M1SS and BC2_uni_R on all cDNA. The authors processed their data as follows. Normalization of each sample was performed by random selection of 1 million high-quality reads, each carrying a distinct molecular identifier. Reads sharing molecular identifiers were discarded rather than binned into consensus sequences. MiTCR, with a Q25 quality threshold and the strictest error-elimination algorithm, was used for CDR3 identification, clonotype clustering and error correction. Lower-bound total TCR beta diversity was estimated with a nonparametric unseen species model using Euler transformation. TCRdb reanalyzed the raw reads on its own, using fastp at Q25 for trimming and MiXCR for clone calling, and kept in-frame beta chains. Entries are consolidated by CDR3 protein sequence, retaining the most common genes and DNA. TCRdb, not the original authors, processed these V and J calls. This sample has approximately 830,000 distinct CDR3 sequences in its table, and around 62% of those were observed once. The ten largest make up roughly 26% of the sample.

Systemically healthy Caucasian individuals from Russia, roughly 40 in total and aged roughly 6 to 100 years, were included as donors. Each donor gave ten milliliters of peripheral blood, drawn into EDTA-treated Vacutainer tubes. Ficoll-Paque density-gradient centrifugation was used to isolate PBMCs, with at least 6.5 million per sample. Total RNA, at least 6 micrograms per sample, was extracted from PBMCs with Trizol reagent. For every donor, flow cytometry on a PBMC aliquot measured the percentage of naive CD45RAhigh/CD27high T cells. These data belong to a study of blood T cells in healthy people across ages (dated by TCRdb to about 2015). About the full investigation: In model experiments, template switching captured roughly one uniquely barcoded TCR beta cDNA molecule for every two T cells. Four age groups were formed from the donors: young (average about 17 years), middle-aged (just under 40), aged (roughly 59) and long-lived (approximately 80). Using the same blood draw, the study looked at two additional independent replicas of 1 million unique cDNA reads for two donors, one aged 18 to 30 and the other aged 80 or older. The study measured age-related changes in TCR beta repertoire diversity using deep sequencing normalized with unique cDNA molecular identifiers. To avoid experimental bias, donors of different ages were distributed randomly across sequencing lanes. What the research found in general, with its limitations: Bulk unsorted PBMC profiling prevented conclusive comparison of naive and antigen-experienced compartments. A strong correlation was found between observed TCR beta diversity and the percentage of naive T cells measured by flow cytometry. Estimates of total diversity from one million sequenced T cells were regarded as lower bounds and underestimates. Compared with the aged group, the long-lived group had more naive CD4+ T cells, fewer expanded clones and increased TCR diversity, suggesting age selection. Observed TCR beta diversity per million T cells fell roughly linearly with age, and a significant reduction was already apparent by age about 36. Because the CMV infection status of the donors was unknown, age-related changes in expanded clonotypes may potentially have been confounded.

This TCR came from a man younger than 45 in good health. Sequencing was done on a sample of blood.

The nucleotide sequence is given as TGTGCCAGGGGGACAGACGGACAATACAATGAGCAGTACTTC. Its protein reads: CARGTDGQYNEQYF. The sequence joins TRBV7-9 to TRBJ2-5, with TRBD1 matching 7 junction bases. The CDR1 and CDR2 encoded by the germline V gene (reference sequence) are SEHNR and FQNEAQ. Relative to germline, V is missing 9 bases and J is missing 11 bases, with 18 bases of the junction outside any gene match. The CDR3 runs 14 amino acids, cysteine and phenylalanine included. The only DNA kept is the CDR3, 42 bases in frame from the first base.